Detailed here is one T cell receptor (beta chain). What it recognizes is unknown. At one end the junction does not follow the germline gene, possibly because of a read error. The CDR3 consists of 14 residues. In germline, CDR1 is SGHRS, CDR2 YFSETQ. Individuals who donated were healthy Caucasians from Russia aged about 6 to 100. Next came a second PCR, run for about 6 to 12 cycles, which used a sample-barcoded 5' primer along with a J-beta primer mix. A template-switch adaptor that had 12 random nucleotides put a tag on each cDNA molecule. TCRdb re-called the 5' RACE reads with MiXCR, one entry per CDR3 protein. The profile shows roughly 730,000 distinct CDR3 sequences, roughly three fifths of them singletons. The data originate from a study of blood T cells in healthy people across ages. Study results and caveats: In long-lived donors, naive CD4+ cell counts and diversity exceeded those of aged donors. Age showed a roughly linear inverse relationship with TCR beta diversity per million T cells.

The V gene is TRBV5-1, the J gene TRBJ2-3, with no clear D. The sequenced sample was blood. The sequence was collected from a man between 40 and 49 years old in good health. In nucleotides, the CDR3 is TGCACCAGCAGCTCAAACCCTAGGACAGATACGCAGTATTTT. Translation gives CTSSSNPRTDTQYF.